This T cell receptor beta chain was documented in a study of T cells in Graves' hyperthyroidism and ophthalmopathy. Study observations and caveats: Appearing also in blood were most of the thyroid clonotypes expanded above 0.001. Classification by a 13 V-J model distinguished ophthalmopathy from stable hyperthyroidism.

This clonotype came up a few times. Its target is unknown. Amplified regions were TCR beta CDR3 sequences from RNA transcripts. Primed by the HTBI set, a first-round RT-PCR was run on the TCR CDR3. In TCRdb, the multiplex PCR reads were re-called with MiXCR into one record per CDR3 protein. This sample has over 450,000 distinct CDR3 sequences; under 15% occur once, and the top ten carry about a sixth. The CDR3 is 18 residues long. The germline CDR1 and CDR2 sequences are MDHEN and SYDVKM. Trimming took 6 bases from V and 0 from J; bases not matched to a gene: 14. Sequenced input: blood. The origin of this receptor is a woman younger than 35 with Graves' hyperthyroidism. The genes are TRBV28 and TRBJ1-5; 7 bases map to TRBD1. The CDR3 nucleotides are TGTGCCAGCAGGGCAGGGGGGATGCGGGGCTATAGCAATCAGCCCCAGCATTTT. As protein: CASRAGGMRGYSNQPQHF.